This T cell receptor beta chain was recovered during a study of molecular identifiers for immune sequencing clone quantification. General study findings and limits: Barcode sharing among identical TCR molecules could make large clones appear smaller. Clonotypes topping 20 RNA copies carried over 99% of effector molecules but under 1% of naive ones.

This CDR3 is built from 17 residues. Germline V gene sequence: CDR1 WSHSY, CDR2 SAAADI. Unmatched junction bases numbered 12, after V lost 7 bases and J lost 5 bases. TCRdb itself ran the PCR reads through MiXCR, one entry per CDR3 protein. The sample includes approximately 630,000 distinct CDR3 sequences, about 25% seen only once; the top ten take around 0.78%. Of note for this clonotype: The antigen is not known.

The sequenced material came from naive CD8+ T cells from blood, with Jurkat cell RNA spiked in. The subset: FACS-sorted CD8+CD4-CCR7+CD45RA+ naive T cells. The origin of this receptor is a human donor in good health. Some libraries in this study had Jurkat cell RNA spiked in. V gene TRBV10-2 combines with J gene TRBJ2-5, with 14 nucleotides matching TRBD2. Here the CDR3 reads CASTHIGGTSGGETQYF. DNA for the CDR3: TGCGCCAGCACGCATATAGGGGGGACTAGCGGGGGTGAGACCCAGTACTTC.